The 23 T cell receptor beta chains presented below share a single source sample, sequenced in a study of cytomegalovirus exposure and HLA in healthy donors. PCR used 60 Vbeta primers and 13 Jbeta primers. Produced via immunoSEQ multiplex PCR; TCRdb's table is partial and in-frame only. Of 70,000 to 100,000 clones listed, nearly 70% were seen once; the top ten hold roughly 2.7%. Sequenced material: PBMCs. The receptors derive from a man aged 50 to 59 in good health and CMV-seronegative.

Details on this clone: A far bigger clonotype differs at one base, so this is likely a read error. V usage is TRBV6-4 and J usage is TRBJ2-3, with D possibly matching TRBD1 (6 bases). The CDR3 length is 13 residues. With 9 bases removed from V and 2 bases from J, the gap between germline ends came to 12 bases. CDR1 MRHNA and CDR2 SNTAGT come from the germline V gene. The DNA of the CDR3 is TGTGCCAGAGGCAGGACAGCCACAGATACGCAGTATTTT. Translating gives CARGRTATDTQYF.

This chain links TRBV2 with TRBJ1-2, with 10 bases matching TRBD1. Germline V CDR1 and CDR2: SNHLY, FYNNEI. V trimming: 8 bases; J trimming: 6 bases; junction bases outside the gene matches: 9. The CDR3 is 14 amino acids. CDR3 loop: CASVWDRGGDGYTF. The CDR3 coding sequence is TGTGCCAGCGTATGGGACAGGGGCGGTGATGGCTACACCTTC.

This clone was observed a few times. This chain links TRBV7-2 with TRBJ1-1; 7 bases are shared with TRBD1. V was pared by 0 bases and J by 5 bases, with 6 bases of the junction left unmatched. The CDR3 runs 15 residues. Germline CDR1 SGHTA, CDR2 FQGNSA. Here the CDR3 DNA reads TGTGCCAGCAGCTTAGCGGCGGGACAGCCTACTGAAGCTTTCTTT. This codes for CASSLAAGQPTEAFF.

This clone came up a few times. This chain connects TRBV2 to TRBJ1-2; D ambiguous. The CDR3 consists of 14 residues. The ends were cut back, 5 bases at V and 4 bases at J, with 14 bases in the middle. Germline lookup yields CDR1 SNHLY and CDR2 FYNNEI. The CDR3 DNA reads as TGTGCCAGCAGTTCGACGAGGGAACCCTATGGCTACACCTTC. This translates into CASSSTREPYGYTF.

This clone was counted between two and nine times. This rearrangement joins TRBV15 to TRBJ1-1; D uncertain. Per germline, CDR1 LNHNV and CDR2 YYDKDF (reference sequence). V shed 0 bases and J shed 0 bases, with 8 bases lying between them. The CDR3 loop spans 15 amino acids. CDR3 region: CATSRDISLNTEAFF. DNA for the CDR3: TGTGCCACCAGCAGAGATATCAGTCTGAACACTGAAGCTTTCTTT.

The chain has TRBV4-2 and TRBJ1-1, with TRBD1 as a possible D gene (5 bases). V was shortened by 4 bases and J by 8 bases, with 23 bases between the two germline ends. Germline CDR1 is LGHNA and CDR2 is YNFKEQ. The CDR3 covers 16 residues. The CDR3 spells CASSPGSLPTSGEAFF. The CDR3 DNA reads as TGTGCCAGCAGCCCAGGGTCCCTGCCCACGAGTGGGGAAGCTTTCTTT.

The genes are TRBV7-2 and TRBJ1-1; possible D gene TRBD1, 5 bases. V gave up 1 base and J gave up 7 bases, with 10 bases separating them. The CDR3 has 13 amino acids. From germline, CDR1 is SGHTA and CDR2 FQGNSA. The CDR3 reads CASSLGTFFEAFF. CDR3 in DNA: TGTGCCAGCAGCTTAGGGACATTCTTTGAAGCTTTCTTT.

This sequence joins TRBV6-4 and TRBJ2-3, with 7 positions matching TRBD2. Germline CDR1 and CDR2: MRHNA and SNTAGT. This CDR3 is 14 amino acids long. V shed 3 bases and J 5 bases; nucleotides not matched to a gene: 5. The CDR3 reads CASSEGGSIDTQYF. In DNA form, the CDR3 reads TGTGCCAGCAGTGAAGGCGGGAGTATAGATACGCAGTATTTT.

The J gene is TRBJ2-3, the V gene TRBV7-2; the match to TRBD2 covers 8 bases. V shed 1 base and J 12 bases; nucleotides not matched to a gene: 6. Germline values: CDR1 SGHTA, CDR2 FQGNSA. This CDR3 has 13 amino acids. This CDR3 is CASSLGGVAGQYF. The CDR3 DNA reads TGTGCCAGCAGCTTAGGGGGTGTAGCGGGACAGTATTTT.

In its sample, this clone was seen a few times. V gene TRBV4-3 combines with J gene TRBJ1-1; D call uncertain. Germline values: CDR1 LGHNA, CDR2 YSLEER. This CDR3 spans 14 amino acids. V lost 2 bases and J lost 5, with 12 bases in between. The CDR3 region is CASSQTRKNTEAFF. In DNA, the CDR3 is TGCGCCAGCAGCCAAACGAGGAAGAATACTGAAGCTTTCTTT.

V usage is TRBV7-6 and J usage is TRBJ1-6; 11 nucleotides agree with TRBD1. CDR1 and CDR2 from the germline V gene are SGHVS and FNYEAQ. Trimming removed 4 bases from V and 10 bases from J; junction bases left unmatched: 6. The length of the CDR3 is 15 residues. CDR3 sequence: CASSSGTGGYSPLHF. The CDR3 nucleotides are TGTGCCAGCAGCTCTGGGACAGGGGGTTACTCACCCCTCCACTTT. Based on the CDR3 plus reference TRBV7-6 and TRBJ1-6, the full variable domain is GAGVSQSPRYKVTKRGQDVALRCDPISGHVSLYWYRQALGQGPEFLTYFNYEAQQDKSGLPNDRFSAERPEGSISTLTIQRTEQRDSAMYRCASSSGTGGYSPLHFGNGTRLTVT.

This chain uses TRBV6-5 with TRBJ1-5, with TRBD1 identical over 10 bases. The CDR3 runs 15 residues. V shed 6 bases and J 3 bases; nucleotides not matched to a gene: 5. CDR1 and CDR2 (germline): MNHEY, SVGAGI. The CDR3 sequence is CASSPGQGFNQPQHF. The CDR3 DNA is TGTGCCAGCAGCCCGGGACAGGGGTTCAATCAGCCCCAGCATTTT.

The CDR3 is CASSSWDRGNTQYF. CDR3 in DNA: TGTGCCAGCAGCTCTTGGGACAGGGGAAATACGCAGTATTTT. The chain is built from TRBV7-2 and TRBJ2-3; TRBD1 agrees at 10 bases. The CDR3 extends over 14 amino acids. V was pared by 4 bases and J by 7 bases, with 5 bases of the junction left unmatched. Germline V gives CDR1 SGHTA, CDR2 FQGNSA.

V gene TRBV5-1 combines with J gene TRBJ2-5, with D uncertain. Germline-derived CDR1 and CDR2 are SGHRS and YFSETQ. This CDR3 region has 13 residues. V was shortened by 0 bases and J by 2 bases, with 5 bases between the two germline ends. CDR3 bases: TGCGCCAGCAGCTTGGCAATTCAAGAGACCCAGTACTTC. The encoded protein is CASSLAIQETQYF.

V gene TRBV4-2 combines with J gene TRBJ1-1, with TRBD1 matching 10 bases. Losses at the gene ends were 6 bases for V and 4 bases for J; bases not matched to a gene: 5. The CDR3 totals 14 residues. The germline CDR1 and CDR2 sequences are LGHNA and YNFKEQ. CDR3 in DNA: TGTGCCAGCAGTCGGACAGGGGGTAGCACTGAAGCTTTCTTT. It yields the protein CASSRTGGSTEAFF.

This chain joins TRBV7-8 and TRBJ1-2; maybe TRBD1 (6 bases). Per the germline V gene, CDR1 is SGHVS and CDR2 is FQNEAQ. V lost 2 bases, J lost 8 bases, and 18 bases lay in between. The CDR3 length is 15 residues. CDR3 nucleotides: TGTGCCAGCAGCTTATGGACAGAATATACACAGGGCTACACCTTC. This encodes CASSLWTEYTQGYTF.

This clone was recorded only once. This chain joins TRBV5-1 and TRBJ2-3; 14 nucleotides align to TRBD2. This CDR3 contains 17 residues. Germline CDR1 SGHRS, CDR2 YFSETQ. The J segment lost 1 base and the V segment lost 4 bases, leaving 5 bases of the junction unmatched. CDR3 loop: CASSKGLAGAGTDTQYF. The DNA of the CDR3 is TGCGCCAGCAGCAAGGGACTAGCGGGAGCGGGCACAGATACGCAGTATTTT.

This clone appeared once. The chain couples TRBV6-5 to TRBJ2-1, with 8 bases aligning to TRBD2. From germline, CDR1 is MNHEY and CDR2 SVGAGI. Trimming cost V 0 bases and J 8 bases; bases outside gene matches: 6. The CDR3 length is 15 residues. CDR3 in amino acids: CASSYSWRGVYEQFF. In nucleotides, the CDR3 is TGTGCCAGCAGTTACTCCTGGCGGGGGGTCTATGAGCAGTTCTTC.

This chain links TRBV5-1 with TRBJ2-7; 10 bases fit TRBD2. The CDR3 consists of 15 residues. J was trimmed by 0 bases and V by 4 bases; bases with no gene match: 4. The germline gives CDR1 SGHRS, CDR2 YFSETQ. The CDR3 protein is CASSVSGGFSYEQYF. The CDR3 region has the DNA TGCGCCAGCAGCGTTAGCGGGGGGTTCTCCTACGAGCAGTACTTC.

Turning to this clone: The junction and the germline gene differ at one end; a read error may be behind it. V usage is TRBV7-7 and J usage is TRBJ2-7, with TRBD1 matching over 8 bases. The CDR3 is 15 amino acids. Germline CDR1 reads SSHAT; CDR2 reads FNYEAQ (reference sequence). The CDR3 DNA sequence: TGTGCTAGCAGCTTACGGGCAGGGGGCTTCGACGAGCAGTACTTC. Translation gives CASSLRAGGFDEQYF.

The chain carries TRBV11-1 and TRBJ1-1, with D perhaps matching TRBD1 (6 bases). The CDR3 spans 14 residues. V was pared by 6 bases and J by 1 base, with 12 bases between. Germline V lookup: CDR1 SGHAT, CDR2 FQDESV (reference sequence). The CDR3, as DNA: TGTGCCAGCAGTGATCAACAGGGGAACACTGAAGCTTTCTTT. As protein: CASSDQQGNTEAFF.

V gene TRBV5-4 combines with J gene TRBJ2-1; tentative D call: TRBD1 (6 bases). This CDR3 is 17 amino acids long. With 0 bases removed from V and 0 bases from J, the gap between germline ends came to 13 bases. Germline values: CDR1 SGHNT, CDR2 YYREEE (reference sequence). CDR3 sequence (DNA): TGTGCCAGCAGCTTGGTTCTCGGCAGGGGCTCCTACAATGAGCAGTTCTTC. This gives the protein CASSLVLGRGSYNEQFF.

CDR3 sequence (DNA): TGTGCCTGCCGCCCTTCAGGGATGGGCAATCAGCCCCAGCATTTT. Translation gives CACRPSGMGNQPQHF. The genes are TRBV19 and TRBJ1-5; a weak D match, TRBD1 (5 bases). The germline V gene encodes CDR1 LNHDA and CDR2 SQIVND (reference sequence). The CDR3 length is 15 residues. V was clipped by 11 bases and J by 2 bases, with 19 bases between them.